The 9 T cell receptor beta chains listed next were all sequenced from one sample in a study of blood T cell repertoires in COVID-19. Sequenced by immunoSEQ multiplex PCR; TCRdb stores in-frame clones only, minus some. The sample has roughly 220,000 clones, about 86% seen once. Input material: peripheral blood. These receptors came from a woman between 45 and 60 years old with COVID-19, enrolled during active disease.

This clone was counted once. The rearrangement joins TRBV4-3 to TRBJ1-6; 10 bases match TRBD1. The CDR3 is made up of 14 amino acids. Unmatched junction bases numbered 4, after V lost 5 bases and J lost 9 bases. The germline V gene encodes CDR1 LGHNA and CDR2 YSLEER. The CDR3 DNA reads as TGCGCCAGCAGCTTGGGACAGGGGAGTTCACCCCTCCACTTT. Its protein product is CASSLGQGSSPLHF.

The chain couples TRBV18 to TRBJ2-5; D gene unclear. Trimming left V 1 base short and J 2 bases short, with 11 bases between. The CDR3 is 15 residues long. Germline V gene sequence: CDR1 KGHSH, CDR2 LQKENI. The CDR3 DNA reads TGTGCCAGCTCACCACGTGAACAGAAACAAGAGACCCAGTACTTC. Translated, it gives CASSPREQKQETQYF. The full variable domain, in which reference TRBV18 and TRBJ2-5 provide the parts outside the CDR3, is NAGVMQNPRHLVRRRGQEARLRCSPMKGHSHVYWYRQLPEEGLKFMVYLQKENIIDESGMPKERFSAEFPKEGPSILRIQQVVRGDSAAYFCASSPREQKQETQYFGPGTRLLVL.

The chain uses TRBV7-8 and TRBJ1-4, with TRBD1 matching over 7 bases. V was pared by 0 bases and J by 0 bases, with 16 bases of the junction left unmatched. This CDR3 comprises 21 residues. Looked up from germline, CDR1 is SGHVS and CDR2 is FQNEAQ. CDR3 DNA: TGTGCCAGCAGCTTAGCGCTACGGACAGGAATCGGGTCGGCAACTAATGAAAAACTGTTTTTT. This codes for CASSLALRTGIGSATNEKLFF.

This clone was seen repeatedly, ten times or more. The rearrangement joins TRBV5-1 to TRBJ1-6; D not resolved. The germline V gene has CDR1 SGHRS and CDR2 YFSETQ. The CDR3 is 14 residues long. Trimming shortened V by 1 base and J by 9 bases, and 11 bases separated the two germline ends. The CDR3 DNA is TGCGCCAGCAGCTTGCCCGGGATGGGTTCACCCCTCCACTTT. Translating gives CASSLPGMGSPLHF.

The genes are TRBV10-3 and TRBJ2-5; TRBD2 agrees at 15 bases. This CDR3 is built from 15 residues. The junction had 2 bases not matched to a gene; V was cut back by 5 bases and J by 4 bases. CDR1 is ENHRY and CDR2 is SYGVKD in the germline V gene. The CDR3: CAISRTSGGVETQYF. The CDR3 DNA reads TGTGCCATCAGTAGGACTAGCGGGGGGGTAGAGACCCAGTACTTC.

V gene TRBV6-6 combines with J gene TRBJ2-3; D remains unclear. Germline CDR1 reads MNHNY; CDR2 reads SVGAGI (reference sequence). V dropped 2 bases and J dropped 4 bases, with 7 bases sitting between them. The CDR3 runs to 13 residues. The CDR3 nucleotides are TGTGCCAGCAGTTACACAGTGTCAGATACGCAGTATTTT. As protein: CASSYTVSDTQYF.

V and J are TRBV4-1 and TRBJ2-3; TRBD1 might be the D (6 bases). V gave up 4 bases and J gave up 4 bases, with 12 bases separating them. In germline, CDR1 is MGHRA, CDR2 YSYEKL. The CDR3 loop spans 14 amino acids. Written as DNA, the CDR3 is TGCGCCAGCAGCCCAGCTCCAGGGGCAGATACGCAGTATTTT. Translation: CASSPAPGADTQYF.

The V gene is TRBV5-1, the J gene TRBJ2-7; TRBD1 aligns across 11 bases. The CDR3 runs to 16 residues. Germline V CDR1 and CDR2: SGHRS, YFSETQ. Germline trimming cut 1 base from V and 4 bases from J; bases unmatched to any gene: 7. Here the CDR3 DNA reads TGCGCCAGCAGCTTGTTTCCGGGACAGGGGGAATACGAGCAGTACTTC. Translation: CASSLFPGQGEYEQYF.

This chain connects TRBV4-3 to TRBJ1-2; D is unclear. This CDR3 region has 13 residues. CDR1 is LGHNA, CDR2 YSLEER, per germline. V shed 0 bases and J shed 5 bases, with 7 bases lying between them. CDR3 residues: CASSQESGYGYTF. The CDR3 nucleotides are TGCGCCAGCAGCCAAGAATCCGGGTATGGCTACACCTTC.